The T cell receptor (beta chain) described here comes from a study of identical twins listed by TCRdb under 2016. Some background on the complete study: To test whether fetal clonotypes persist, the study used deep sequencing on TCR alpha and beta repertoires from monozygotic twins, unrelated adults of various ages, and cord blood. Replicate twin experiments were performed at different times using different library preparation protocols to rule out contamination. Broad study findings and their caveats: Invariant T cells such as MAIT and iNKT could partly confound zero-insertion analyses, although diverse VJ usage argued against such confounding for most clonotypes. In monozygotic twins, recombination models systematically underestimated out-of-frame TCR alpha sharing, but the models matched the sharing seen between unrelated individuals. Out-of-frame TCR alpha sequences shared between twins showed an excess of low generation-probability sequences compared with coincidental sharing between unrelated individuals. Because the same donors could not be followed over many years, conclusions were based on cross-sectional statistical analysis. Excess twin sharing in beta out-of-frame sequences was weaker because fewer shared sequences lowered the signal-to-noise ratio. Abundant cord blood beta clonotypes had fewer insertions, young adult naive repertoires showed a similar but weaker trend, and memory repertoires showed no such trend.

The library was built by means of 5' RACE. TCRdb shows the sequencer as Illumina HiSeq 2000. A universal primer binding site was introduced by template switching, and a unique molecular identifier was present in the final cDNA, enabling accurate counting of TCR cDNA molecules. Specific primers in the conserved constant-segment region were used to synthesize first-strand cDNA for the TCR alpha and beta chains. Each cDNA library was double barcoded, with a SMART-Mk sample barcode plus Illumina barcodes, to control for contamination. TruSeq adapter sequences along with Illumina sample barcodes were introduced in two successive PCR steps. Sequencing of the TCR alpha and beta cDNA libraries was done on the Illumina HiSeq platform using custom primers. The authors processed their data as follows. MiGEC processed the raw reads to extract unique molecular identifiers, while MiXCR was used to determine the CDR3 positions. For each individual, recombination models were inferred using an EM algorithm with the repgenHMM and IGoR tools. The analysis of shared clonotypes was done with the tcR package in R, with sharing normalized by the product of cloneset sizes. Out-of-frame nonproductive sequences were analyzed to study raw recombination free of thymic and clonal selection effects. TCRdb reanalyzed the raw reads on its own, using fastp at Q25 for trimming and MiXCR for clone calling, and kept in-frame beta chains. Rows are combined by CDR3 protein, so each entry shows the most common genes and DNA. These V and J calls are TCRdb output, not the study's own analysis. The sample table records 640,000 or so distinct CDR3 sequences; approximately 6% of these occur just once. The biggest ten clones account for 1.5% to 2% of the sample.

Every donor in the study was a healthy Caucasian. Three unrelated non-twin adults were also sequenced: a male aged 18 to 29, a male aged 50 to 59 and a female aged 50 to 59. Using Miltenyi CD45RO+ enrichment and human naive T-cell isolation kits, memory (CD45RO+) and naive T cells were isolated from PBMC. This clonotype showed up just a few times. Its antigen specificity is not known. No quality values exist for individual bases; no much larger clone is one base distant. The TCR was taken from a man aged 18 to 30 in good health. The sequencing sample was made of naive T cells sorted from blood. The cell subset or site label corresponds to: cells isolated with a human naive T-cell isolation kit.

Read as DNA, the sequence is TGTGCCAGCAGCCCAGTCACAGTGAACACTGAAGCTTTCTTT. It codes for CASSPVTVNTEAFF. The rearranged segments are TRBV3-1 and TRBJ1-1, with no confidently assigned D gene. The CDR3 runs 14 residues from the cysteine to the phenylalanine. Only CDR3 DNA is held: 42 bases, read in frame from base 1. CDR1 and CDR2, per the germline V gene (reference sequence), are LGHDT and YNNKEL. V gives up 4 bases and J gives up 0 bases, and the segment between their germline ends measures 9 bases.